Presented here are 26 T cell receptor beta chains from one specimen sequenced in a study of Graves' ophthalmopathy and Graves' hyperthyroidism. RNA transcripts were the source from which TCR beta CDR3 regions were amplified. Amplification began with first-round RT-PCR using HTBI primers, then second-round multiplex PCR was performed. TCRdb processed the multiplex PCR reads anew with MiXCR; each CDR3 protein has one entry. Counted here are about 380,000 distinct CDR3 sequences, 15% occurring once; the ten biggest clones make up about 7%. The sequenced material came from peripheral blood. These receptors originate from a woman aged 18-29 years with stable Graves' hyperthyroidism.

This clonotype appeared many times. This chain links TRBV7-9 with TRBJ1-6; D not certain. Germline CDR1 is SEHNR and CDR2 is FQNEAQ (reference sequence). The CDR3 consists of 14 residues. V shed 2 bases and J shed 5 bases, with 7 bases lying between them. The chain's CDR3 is CASSLRLDNSPLHF. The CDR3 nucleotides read TGTGCCAGCAGCTTACGACTGGATAATTCACCCCTCCACTTT.

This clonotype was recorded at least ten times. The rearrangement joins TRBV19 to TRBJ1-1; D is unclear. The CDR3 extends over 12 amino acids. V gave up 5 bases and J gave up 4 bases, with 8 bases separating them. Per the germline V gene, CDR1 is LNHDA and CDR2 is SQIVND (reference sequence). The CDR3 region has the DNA TGTGCCAGTAGTGCCAGTCGCACTGAAGCTTTCTTT. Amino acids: CASSASRTEAFF. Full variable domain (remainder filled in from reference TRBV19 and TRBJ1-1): DGGITQSPKYLFRKEGQNVTLSCEQNLNHDAMYWYRQDPGQGLRLIYYSQIVNDFQKGDIAEGYSVSREKKESFPLTVTSAQKNPTAFYLCASSASRTEAFFGQGTRLTVV.

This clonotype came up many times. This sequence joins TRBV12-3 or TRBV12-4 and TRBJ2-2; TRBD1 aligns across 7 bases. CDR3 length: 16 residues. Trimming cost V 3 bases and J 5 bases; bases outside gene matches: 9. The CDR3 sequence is CASSFSGHRGTGELFF. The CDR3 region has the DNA TGTGCCAGCAGTTTTTCTGGCCACAGGGGTACCGGGGAGCTGTTTTTT.

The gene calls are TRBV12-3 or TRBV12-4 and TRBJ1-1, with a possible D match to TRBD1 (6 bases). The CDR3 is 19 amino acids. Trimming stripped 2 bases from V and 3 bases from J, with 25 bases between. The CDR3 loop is CASSLWPQIRGSFYTEAFF. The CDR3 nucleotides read TGTGCCAGCAGTTTATGGCCCCAAATCAGGGGATCCTTTTACACTGAAGCTTTCTTT.

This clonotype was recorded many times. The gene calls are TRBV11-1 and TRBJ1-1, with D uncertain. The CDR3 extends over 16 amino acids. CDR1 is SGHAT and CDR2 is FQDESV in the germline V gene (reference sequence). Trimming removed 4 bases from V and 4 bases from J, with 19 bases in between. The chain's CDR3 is CASSSSGSFIGTEAFF. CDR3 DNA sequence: TGTGCCAGCAGCTCTTCCGGGTCCTTTATAGGCACTGAAGCTTTCTTT.

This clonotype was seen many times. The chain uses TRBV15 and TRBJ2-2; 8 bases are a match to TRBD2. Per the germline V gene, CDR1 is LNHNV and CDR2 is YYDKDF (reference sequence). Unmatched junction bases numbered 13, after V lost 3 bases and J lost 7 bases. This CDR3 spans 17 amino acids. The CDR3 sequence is CATSSSLAGGHDGELFF. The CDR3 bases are TGTGCCACCAGCAGTAGTCTAGCGGGTGGCCATGACGGGGAGCTGTTTTTT.

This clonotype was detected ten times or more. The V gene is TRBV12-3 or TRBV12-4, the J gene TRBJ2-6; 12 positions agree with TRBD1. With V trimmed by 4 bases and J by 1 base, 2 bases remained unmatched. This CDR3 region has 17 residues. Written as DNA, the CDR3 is TGTGCCAGCAGTTCGGGACAGGGGGCTTCTGGGGCCAACGTCCTGACTTTC. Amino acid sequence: CASSSGQGASGANVLTF.

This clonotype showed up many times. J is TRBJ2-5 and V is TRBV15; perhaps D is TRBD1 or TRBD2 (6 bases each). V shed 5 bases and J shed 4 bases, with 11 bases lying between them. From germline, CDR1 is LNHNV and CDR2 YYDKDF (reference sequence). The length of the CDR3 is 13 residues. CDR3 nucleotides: TGTGCCACCAGCGGGGGGCCGGGAGAGACCCAGTACTTC. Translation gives CATSGGPGETQYF.

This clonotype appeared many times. The CDR3 is CASSKDRVATEAFF. In DNA, the CDR3 is TGTGCCAGTAGTAAAGACAGGGTTGCCACTGAAGCTTTCTTT. V gene TRBV19 combines with J gene TRBJ1-1; 7 bases map to TRBD1. Germline-derived CDR1 and CDR2 are LNHDA and SQIVND (reference sequence). The junction had 6 bases not matched to a gene; V was cut back by 4 bases and J by 4 bases. The CDR3 totals 14 residues.

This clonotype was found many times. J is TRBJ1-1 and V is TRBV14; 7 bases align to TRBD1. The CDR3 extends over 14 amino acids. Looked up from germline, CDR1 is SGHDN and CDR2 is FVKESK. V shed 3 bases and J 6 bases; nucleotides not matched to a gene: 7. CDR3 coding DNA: TGTGCCAGCAGCCAGACAGGGTTGGACGCTGAAGCTTTCTTT. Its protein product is CASSQTGLDAEAFF.

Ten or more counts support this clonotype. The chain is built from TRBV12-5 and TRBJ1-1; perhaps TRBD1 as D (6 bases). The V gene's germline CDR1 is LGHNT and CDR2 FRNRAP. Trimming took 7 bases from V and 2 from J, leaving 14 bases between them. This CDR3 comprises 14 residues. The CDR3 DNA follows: TGTGCTAGTGCCCACGGGGGGCGTAACACTGAAGCTTTCTTT. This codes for CASAHGGRNTEAFF.

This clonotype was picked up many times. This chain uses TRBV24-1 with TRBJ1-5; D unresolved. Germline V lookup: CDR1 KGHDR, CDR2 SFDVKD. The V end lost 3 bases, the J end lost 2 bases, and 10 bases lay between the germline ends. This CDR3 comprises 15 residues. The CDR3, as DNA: TGTGCCACCAGTGATGCGGCGGAAGGCAATCAGCCCCAGCATTTT. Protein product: CATSDAAEGNQPQHF.

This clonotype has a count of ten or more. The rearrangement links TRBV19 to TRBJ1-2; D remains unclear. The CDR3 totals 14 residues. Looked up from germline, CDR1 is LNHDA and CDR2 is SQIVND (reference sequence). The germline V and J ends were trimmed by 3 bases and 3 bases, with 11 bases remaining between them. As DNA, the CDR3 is TGTGCCAGTAGTATCCGTTACGGAGACTATGGCTACACCTTC. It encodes CASSIRYGDYGYTF. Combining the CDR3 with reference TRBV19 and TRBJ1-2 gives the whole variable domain DGGITQSPKYLFRKEGQNVTLSCEQNLNHDAMYWYRQDPGQGLRLIYYSQIVNDFQKGDIAEGYSVSREKKESFPLTVTSAQKNPTAFYLCASSIRYGDYGYTFGSGTRLTVV.

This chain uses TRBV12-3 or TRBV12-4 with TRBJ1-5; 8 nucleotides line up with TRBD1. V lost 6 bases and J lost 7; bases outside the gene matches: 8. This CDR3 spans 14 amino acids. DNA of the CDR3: TGTGCCAGCAGCCGAGCAGGGGGCGAACAGCCCCAGCATTTT. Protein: CASSRAGGEQPQHF.

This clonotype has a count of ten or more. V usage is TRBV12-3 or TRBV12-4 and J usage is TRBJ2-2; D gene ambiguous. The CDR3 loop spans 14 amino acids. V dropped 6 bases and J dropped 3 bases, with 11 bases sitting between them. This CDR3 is CASRDAGYTGELFF. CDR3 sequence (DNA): TGTGCCAGCAGAGATGCTGGTTACACCGGGGAGCTGTTTTTT.

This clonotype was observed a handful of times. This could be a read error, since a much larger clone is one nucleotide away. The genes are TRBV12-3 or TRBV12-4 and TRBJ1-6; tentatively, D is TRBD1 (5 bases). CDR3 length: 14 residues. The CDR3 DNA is TGTGCCAGCAGAATCGCAGGGTACAATTCACACCTCCACTTT. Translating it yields CASRIAGYNSHLHF.

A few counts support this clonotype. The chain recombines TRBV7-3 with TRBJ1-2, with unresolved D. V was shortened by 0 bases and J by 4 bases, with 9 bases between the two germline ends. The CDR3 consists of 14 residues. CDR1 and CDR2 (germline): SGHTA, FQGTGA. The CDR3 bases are TGTGCCAGCAGCTTAACAGGCACTAGCTATGGCTACACCTTC. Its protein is CASSLTGTSYGYTF.

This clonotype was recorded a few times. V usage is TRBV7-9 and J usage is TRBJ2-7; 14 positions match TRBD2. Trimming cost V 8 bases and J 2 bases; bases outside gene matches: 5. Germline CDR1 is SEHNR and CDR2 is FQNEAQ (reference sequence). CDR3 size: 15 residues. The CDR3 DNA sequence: TGTGCCAGCGGCCCGGGACTAGCGGGGGCCTACGAGCAGTACTTC. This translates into CASGPGLAGAYEQYF. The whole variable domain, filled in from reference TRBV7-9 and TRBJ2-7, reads DTGVSQNPRHKITKRGQNVTFRCDPISEHNRLYWYRQTLGQGPEFLTYFQNEAQLEKSRLLSDRFSAERPKGSFSTLEIQRTEQGDSAMYLCASGPGLAGAYEQYFGPGTRLTVT.

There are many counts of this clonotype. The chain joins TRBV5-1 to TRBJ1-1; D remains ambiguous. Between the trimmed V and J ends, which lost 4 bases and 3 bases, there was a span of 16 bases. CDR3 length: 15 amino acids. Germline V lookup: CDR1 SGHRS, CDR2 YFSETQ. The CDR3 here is CASSIRPGPDTEAFF. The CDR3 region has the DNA TGCGCCAGCAGCATCCGACCTGGCCCGGACACTGAAGCTTTCTTT.

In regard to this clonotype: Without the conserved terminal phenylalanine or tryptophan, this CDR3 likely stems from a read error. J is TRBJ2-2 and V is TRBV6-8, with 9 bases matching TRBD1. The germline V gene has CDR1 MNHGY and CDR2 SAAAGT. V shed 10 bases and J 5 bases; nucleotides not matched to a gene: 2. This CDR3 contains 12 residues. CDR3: CANRGRTGELFL. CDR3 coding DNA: TGTGCCAACAGGGGGCGGACCGGGGAGCTGTTTTTG.

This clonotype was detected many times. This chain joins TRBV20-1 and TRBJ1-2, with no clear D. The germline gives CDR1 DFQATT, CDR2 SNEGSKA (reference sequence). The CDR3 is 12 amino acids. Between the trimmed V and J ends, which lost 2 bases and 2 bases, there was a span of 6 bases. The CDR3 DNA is TGCAGTGCTAGACCCGGAAACTATGGCTACACCTTC. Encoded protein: CSARPGNYGYTF.

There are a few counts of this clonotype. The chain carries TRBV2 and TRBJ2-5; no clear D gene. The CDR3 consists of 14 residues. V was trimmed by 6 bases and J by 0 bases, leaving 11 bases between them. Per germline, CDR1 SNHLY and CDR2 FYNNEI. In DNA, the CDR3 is TGTGCCAGCAGCCCCCCTACGTACCAAGAGACCCAGTACTTC. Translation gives CASSPPTYQETQYF.

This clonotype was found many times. The CDR3 DNA sequence: TGTGCCAGCAGCCCCTCAAAGACCCAGTACTTC. This encodes CASSPSKTQYF. This rearrangement joins TRBV7-2 to TRBJ2-5; D is ambiguous. V shed 5 bases and J shed 6 bases, with 7 bases lying between them. CDR1 SGHTA and CDR2 FQGNSA come from the germline V gene. The CDR3 has 11 amino acids.

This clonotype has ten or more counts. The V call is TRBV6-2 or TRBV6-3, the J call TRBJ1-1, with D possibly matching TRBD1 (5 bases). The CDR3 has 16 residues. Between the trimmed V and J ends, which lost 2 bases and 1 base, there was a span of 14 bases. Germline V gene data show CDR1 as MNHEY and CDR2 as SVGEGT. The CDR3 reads CASSYPDGHTNTEAFF. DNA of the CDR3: TGTGCCAGCAGTTACCCCGATGGACACACGAACACTGAAGCTTTCTTT.

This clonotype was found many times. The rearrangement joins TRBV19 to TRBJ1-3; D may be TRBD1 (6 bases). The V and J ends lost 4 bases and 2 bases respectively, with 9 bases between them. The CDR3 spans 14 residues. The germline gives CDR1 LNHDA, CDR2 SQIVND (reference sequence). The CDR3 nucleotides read TGTGCCAGTAGTAAACAGGGAGCTGGAAACACCATATATTTT. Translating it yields CASSKQGAGNTIYF.

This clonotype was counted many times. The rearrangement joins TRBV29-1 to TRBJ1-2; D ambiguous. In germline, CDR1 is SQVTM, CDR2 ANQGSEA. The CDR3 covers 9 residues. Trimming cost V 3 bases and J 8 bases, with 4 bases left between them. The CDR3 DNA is TGCAGCGTTGACGGGGGCTACACCTTC. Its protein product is CSVDGGYTF.